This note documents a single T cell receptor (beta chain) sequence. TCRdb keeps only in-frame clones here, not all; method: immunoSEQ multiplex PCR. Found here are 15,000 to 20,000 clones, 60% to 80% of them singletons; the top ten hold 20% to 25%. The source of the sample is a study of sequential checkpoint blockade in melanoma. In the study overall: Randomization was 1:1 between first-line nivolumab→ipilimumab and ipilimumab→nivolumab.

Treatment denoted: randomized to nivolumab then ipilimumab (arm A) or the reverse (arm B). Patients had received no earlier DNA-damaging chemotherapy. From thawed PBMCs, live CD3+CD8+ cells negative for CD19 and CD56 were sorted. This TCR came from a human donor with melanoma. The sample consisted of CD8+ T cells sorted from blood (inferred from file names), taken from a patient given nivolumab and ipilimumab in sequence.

This CDR3 reads CAINVSVDRDRGMRETQYF. For the CDR3, the DNA is TGTGCCATCAACGTATCTGTGGACCGGGACAGGGGGATGAGAGAGACCCAGTACTTC. The chain employs TRBV10-3 and TRBJ2-5, with 11 bases matching TRBD1. V lost 7 bases, J lost 4 bases, and 20 bases stayed unmatched. The V gene's germline CDR1 is ENHRY and CDR2 SYGVKD. The CDR3 totals 19 residues.